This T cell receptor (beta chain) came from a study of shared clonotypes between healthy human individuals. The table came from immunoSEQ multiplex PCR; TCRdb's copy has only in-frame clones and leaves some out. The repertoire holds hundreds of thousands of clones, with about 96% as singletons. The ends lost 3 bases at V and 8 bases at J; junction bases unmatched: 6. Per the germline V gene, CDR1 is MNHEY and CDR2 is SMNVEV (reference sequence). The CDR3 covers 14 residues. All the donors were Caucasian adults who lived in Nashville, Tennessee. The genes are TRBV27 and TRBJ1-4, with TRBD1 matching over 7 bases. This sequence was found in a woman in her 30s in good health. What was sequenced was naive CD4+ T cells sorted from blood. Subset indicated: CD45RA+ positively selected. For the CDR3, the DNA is TGTGCCAGCAGTTTTTACAGGGGTGGCGAAAAACTGTTTTTT. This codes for CASSFYRGGEKLFF.